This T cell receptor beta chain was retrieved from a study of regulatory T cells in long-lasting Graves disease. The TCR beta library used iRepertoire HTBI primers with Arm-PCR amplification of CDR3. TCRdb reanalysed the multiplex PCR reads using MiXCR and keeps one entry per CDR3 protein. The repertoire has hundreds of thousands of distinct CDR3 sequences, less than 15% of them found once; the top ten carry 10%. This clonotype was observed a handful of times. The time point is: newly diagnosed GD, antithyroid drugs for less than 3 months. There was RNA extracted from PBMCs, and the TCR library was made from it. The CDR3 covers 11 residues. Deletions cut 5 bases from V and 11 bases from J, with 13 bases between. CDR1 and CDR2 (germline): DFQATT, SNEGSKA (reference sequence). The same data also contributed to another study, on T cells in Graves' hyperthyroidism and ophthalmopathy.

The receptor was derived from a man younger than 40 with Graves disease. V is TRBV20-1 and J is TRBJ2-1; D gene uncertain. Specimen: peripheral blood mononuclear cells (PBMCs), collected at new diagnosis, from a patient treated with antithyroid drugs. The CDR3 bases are TGCAGTGCTCTTGCGACTCCCCAGCAGTTCTTC. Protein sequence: CSALATPQQFF.